The 9 T cell receptor beta chains in this list originate from one sample, sequenced in a study of T-cell memory formation after mild COVID-19. TCRdb ran MiXCR on the 5' RACE reads and lists one entry per CDR3 protein. Of about 270,000 distinct CDR3 sequences detected, 16% appear once; the ten largest clones hold roughly 21%. The sequenced sample consisted of PBMCs or a T cell subset sorted from them (not recorded which). All receptors derive from a man younger than 35 who had mild COVID-19 (a few samples of this study predate the infection). Cell type and time point are not known.

This clonotype was seen many times. The rearrangement uses TRBV6-5 and TRBJ1-4; tentatively, D is TRBD1 (6 bases). Germline-derived CDR1 and CDR2 are MNHEY and SVGAGI. The CDR3 covers 13 residues. V was trimmed by 4 bases and J by 8 bases, leaving 11 bases between them. The chain's CDR3 is CASSLQGGEKLFF. The CDR3 DNA follows: TGTGCCAGCAGTTTACAGGGAGGGGAAAAACTGTTTTTT.

The rearrangement joins TRBV10-1 to TRBJ2-2, with D possibly being TRBD1 or TRBD2 (6 bases each). The CDR3 is 16 amino acids. Germline V gene lookup returns CDR1 WNHNN and CDR2 SYGVQD (reference sequence). V lost 0 bases, J lost 5 bases, and 13 bases lay in between. The DNA for the CDR3 is TGCGCCAGCAGTGAGTCGTTGCAGGGGAGGACCGGGGAGCTGTTTTTT. Its translation is CASSESLQGRTGELFF.

This sequence joins TRBV6-2 or TRBV6-3 and TRBJ2-1, with D tentatively TRBD1 (5 bases). V dropped 6 bases and J dropped 2 bases, with 17 bases sitting between them. Germline CDR1 and CDR2: MNHEY and SVGEGT. The CDR3 is 16 residues long. The CDR3 DNA follows: TGTGCCAGCAGGCGCCAGGGTTCGAAGCCCTACAATGAGCAGTTCTTC. Its translation is CASRRQGSKPYNEQFF.

This clonotype was picked up one time. The rearrangement uses TRBV12-3 or TRBV12-4 and TRBJ2-5, with 10 bases that match TRBD2. Trimming at V came to 6 bases and at J to 4 bases, leaving 8 bases not matched to a gene. The CDR3 length is 15 residues. As DNA, the CDR3 is TGTGCCAGCAGCAGCGGGGGGGCGGGAACAGAGACCCAGTACTTC. Encoded protein: CASSSGGAGTETQYF.

The chain employs TRBV4-3 and TRBJ2-3; 7 nucleotides agree with TRBD2. From germline, CDR1 is LGHNA and CDR2 YSLEER. The CDR3 covers 18 residues. The J segment lost 0 bases and the V segment lost 3 bases, leaving 12 bases of the junction unmatched. The CDR3, as DNA: TGCGCCAGCAGCCAGGATCTCAAAAGCGGGGTTAGCACAGATACGCAGTATTTT. Amino acids: CASSQDLKSGVSTDTQYF.

This clonotype was found a few times. The CDR3 sequence is CASSQRQGYEQYF. The CDR3 DNA reads TGCGCCAGCAGCCAGAGACAGGGCTACGAGCAGTACTTC. The J gene is TRBJ2-7, the V gene TRBV5-1, with 7 bases that match TRBD1. This CDR3 region has 13 residues. Looked up from germline, CDR1 is SGHRS and CDR2 is YFSETQ. J lost 3 bases, V lost 4 bases, and 4 bases had no gene match.

This clonotype was picked up a small number of times. V gene TRBV12-3 or TRBV12-4 combines with J gene TRBJ2-5; D is possibly TRBD1 or TRBD2 (5 bases each). Trimming removed 7 bases from V and 5 bases from J, with 14 bases in between. The CDR3 is 13 amino acids. CDR3 coding DNA: TGTGCCAGCATCCTCAGGTGGGGGGAGACCCAGTACTTC. Protein sequence: CASILRWGETQYF.

This clonotype has only a few counts. CDR3 region: CASSYGRGAGVNTEAFF. The CDR3 DNA is TGTGCCAGCAGTTACGGCAGGGGCGCGGGAGTGAACACTGAAGCTTTCTTT. The chain joins TRBV6-5 to TRBJ1-1, with D tentatively TRBD1 (6 bases). Germline CDR1 reads MNHEY; CDR2 reads SVGAGI. There are 17 residues in the CDR3. Trimming shortened V by 2 bases and J by 0 bases, and 16 bases separated the two germline ends.

The CDR3: CASSFDSYRGAEQYF. CDR3 DNA sequence: TGTGCCAGCAGTTTCGACAGCTACAGGGGAGCCGAGCAGTACTTC. The chain recombines TRBV12-3 or TRBV12-4 with TRBJ2-7, with 7 nucleotides matching TRBD1. The ends lost 3 bases at V and 6 bases at J; junction bases unmatched: 11. This CDR3 spans 15 amino acids.